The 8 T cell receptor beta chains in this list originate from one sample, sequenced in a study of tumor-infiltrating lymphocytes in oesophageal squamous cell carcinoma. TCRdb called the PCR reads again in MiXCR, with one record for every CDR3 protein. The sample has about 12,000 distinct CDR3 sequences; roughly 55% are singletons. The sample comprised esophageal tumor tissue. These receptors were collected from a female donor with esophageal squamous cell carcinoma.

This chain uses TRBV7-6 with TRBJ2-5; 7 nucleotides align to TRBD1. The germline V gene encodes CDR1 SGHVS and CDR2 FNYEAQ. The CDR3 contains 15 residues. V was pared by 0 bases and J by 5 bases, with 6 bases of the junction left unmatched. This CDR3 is CASSLAHRGWETQYF. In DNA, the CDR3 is TGTGCCAGCAGCTTAGCCCACAGGGGCTGGGAGACCCAGTACTTC.

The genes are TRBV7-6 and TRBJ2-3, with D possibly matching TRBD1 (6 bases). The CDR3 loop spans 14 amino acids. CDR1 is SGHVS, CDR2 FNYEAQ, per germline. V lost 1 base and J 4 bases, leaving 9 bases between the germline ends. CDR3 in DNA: TGTGCCAGCAGCTTAGTGGGGGCGTCAGATACGCAGTATTTT. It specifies CASSLVGASDTQYF.

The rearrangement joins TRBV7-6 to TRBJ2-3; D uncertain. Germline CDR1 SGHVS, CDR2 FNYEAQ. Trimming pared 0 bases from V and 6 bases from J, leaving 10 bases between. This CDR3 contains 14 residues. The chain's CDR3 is CASSLANFLDTQYF. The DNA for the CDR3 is TGTGCCAGCAGCTTAGCGAATTTTTTGGATACGCAGTATTTT.

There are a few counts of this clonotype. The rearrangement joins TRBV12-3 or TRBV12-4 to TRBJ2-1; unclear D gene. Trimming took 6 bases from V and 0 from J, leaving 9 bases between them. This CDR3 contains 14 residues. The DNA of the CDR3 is TGTGCCAGCAGCCGGACGGGCTCCTACAATGAGCAGTTCTTC. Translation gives CASSRTGSYNEQFF.

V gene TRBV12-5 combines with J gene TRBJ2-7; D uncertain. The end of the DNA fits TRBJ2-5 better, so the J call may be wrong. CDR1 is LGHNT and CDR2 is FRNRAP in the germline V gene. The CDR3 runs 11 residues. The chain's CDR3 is CASGSYGTQYF. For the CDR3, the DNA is TGTGCTAGTGGTTCGTACGGGACCCAGTACTTC.

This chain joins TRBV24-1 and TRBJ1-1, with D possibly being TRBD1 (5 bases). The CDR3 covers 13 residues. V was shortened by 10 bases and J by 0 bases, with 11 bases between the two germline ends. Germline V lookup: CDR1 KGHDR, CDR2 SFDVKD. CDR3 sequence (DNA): TGTGCCACTCGGGGCCGACTGAACACTGAAGCTTTCTTT. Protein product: CATRGRLNTEAFF.

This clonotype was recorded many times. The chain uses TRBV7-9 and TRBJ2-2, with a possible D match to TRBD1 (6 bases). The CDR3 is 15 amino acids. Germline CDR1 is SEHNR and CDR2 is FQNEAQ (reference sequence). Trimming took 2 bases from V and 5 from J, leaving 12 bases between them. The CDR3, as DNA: TGTGCCAGCAGCTTAACAGGGAAGGATACCGGGGAGCTGTTTTTT. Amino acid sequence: CASSLTGKDTGELFF.

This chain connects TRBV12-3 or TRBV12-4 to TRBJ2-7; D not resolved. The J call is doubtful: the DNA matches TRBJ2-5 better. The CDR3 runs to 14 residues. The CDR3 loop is CASSFRSVRETQYF. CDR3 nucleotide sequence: TGTGCCAGCAGTTTTAGGTCAGTCCGCGAGACCCAGTACTTC.